Below, one T cell receptor beta chain is given with its context. The target antigen is unknown. This sample is drawn from a study of glioma-infiltrating T cells after dendritic cell vaccination. Study outcomes and limitations: Higher TCR clonality did not directly relate to longer survival. The cohort had few patients with full blood and tumor sets.

The PCR used 60 V beta and 13 J beta primers. TCRdb keeps only in-frame clones here, not all; method: immunoSEQ multiplex PCR. The table includes approximately 48,000 clones, about 85% detected once. Selection required adequate fresh-frozen tumor tissue plus more than two years' survival data. The CDR3 extends over 16 amino acids. V dropped 5 bases and J dropped 0 bases, with 13 bases sitting between them. Germline V CDR1 and CDR2: KGHSH, LQKENI. The chain recombines TRBV18 with TRBJ2-2, with a possible D match to TRBD1 (5 bases). The specimen comprised blood, sampled before dendritic cell vaccination. This TCR was sampled from a human donor with glioblastoma. CDR3 in amino acids: CASSERTLSNTGELFF. In DNA form, the CDR3 reads TGTGCCAGCTCAGAACGGACACTATCGAACACCGGGGAGCTGTTTTTT.